These 27 T cell receptor beta chains share one sample of origin, sequenced in a study of cytomegalovirus exposure and HLA in healthy donors. The PCR ran on 60 Vbeta and 13 Jbeta primers. Measured with immunoSEQ multiplex PCR; TCRdb has only the in-frame clones, and not every one. The sample records approximately 100,000 clones, around 80% being singletons. Sequencing was carried out using PBMCs. These receptor sequences come from a human donor in good health.

The chain links TRBV5-1 to TRBJ2-1, with 7 bases fitting TRBD1. Unmatched junction bases numbered 7, after V lost 5 bases and J lost 5 bases. In germline, CDR1 is SGHRS, CDR2 YFSETQ. This CDR3 is 14 amino acids long. CDR3 sequence (DNA): TGCGCCAGCAGTTGGAGGACAGGTAACAATGAGCAGTTCTTC. Translated, it gives CASSWRTGNNEQFF.

The chain recombines TRBV4-1 with TRBJ1-3; D is ambiguous. This CDR3 comprises 17 residues. V shed 1 base and J shed 1 base, with 14 bases lying between them. In germline, CDR1 is MGHRA, CDR2 YSYEKL. The CDR3, as DNA: TGCGCCAGCAGCCAAGCTAACCTGGGCGGGTCTGGAAACACCATATATTTT. Protein: CASSQANLGGSGNTIYF.

The V call is TRBV27, the J call TRBJ2-7; 9 nucleotides line up with TRBD1. CDR3 length: 15 residues. Germline CDR1 reads MNHEY; CDR2 reads SMNVEV (reference sequence). V lost 5 bases, J lost 7 bases, and 12 bases stayed unmatched. This CDR3 is CASSPIRTGVSEQYF. The CDR3 DNA reads TGTGCCAGCAGTCCCATAAGGACAGGGGTTAGTGAGCAGTACTTC.

The V call is TRBV7-9, the J call TRBJ1-2; 7 positions match TRBD1. CDR1 is SEHNR and CDR2 is FQNEAQ in the germline V gene (reference sequence). Unmatched junction bases numbered 12, after V lost 5 bases and J lost 3 bases. This CDR3 contains 16 residues. The CDR3 loop reads CASSASGTETYYGYTF. The CDR3 DNA is TGTGCCAGCAGCGCCTCCGGGACAGAAACCTACTATGGCTACACCTTC.

The rearrangement links TRBV19 to TRBJ2-7, with 11 bases identical to TRBD1. Looked up from germline, CDR1 is LNHDA and CDR2 is SQIVND (reference sequence). V was clipped by 8 bases and J by 3 bases; unmatched bases: 9. The CDR3 length is 15 residues. The CDR3 sequence: CASSTQGTGGYEQYF. CDR3 nucleotides: TGTGCCAGTTCTACCCAGGGGACAGGGGGCTACGAGCAGTACTTC.

This clone came up many times. The chain has TRBV7-9 and TRBJ1-1; TRBD1 aligns across 8 bases. Losses at the gene ends were 5 bases for V and 1 base for J; bases not matched to a gene: 12. This CDR3 contains 17 residues. CDR1 and CDR2 from the germline V gene are SEHNR and FQNEAQ (reference sequence). DNA of the CDR3: TGTGCCAGCAGCCCTAGGGACCAGGGGGCAGAGAACACTGAAGCTTTCTTT. This sequence encodes CASSPRDQGAENTEAFF.

J is TRBJ2-2 and V is TRBV29-1; 13 bases match TRBD2. V shed 4 bases, J shed 5 bases, and the junction held 4 bases outside the gene matches. This CDR3 spans 15 amino acids. The germline V gene has CDR1 SQVTM and CDR2 ANQGSEA. The CDR3 sequence: CSVGLAGGGTGELFF. The DNA for the CDR3 is TGCAGCGTTGGACTAGCGGGAGGTGGGACCGGGGAGCTGTTTTTT.

The V gene is TRBV6-1, the J gene TRBJ2-5; TRBD1 matches at 8 bases. The J call may be in error: the DNA end matches TRBJ2-7 better. This CDR3 contains 13 residues. Looked up from germline, CDR1 is MNHNS and CDR2 is SASEGT. The CDR3 nucleotides read TGTGCCAGCAGTAGGGACAGGTCCTACGAGCAGTACTTC. This codes for CASSRDRSYEQYF.

The V gene is TRBV5-6, the J gene TRBJ1-2; 7 nucleotides align to TRBD1. CDR1 is SGHDT, CDR2 YYEEEE, per germline. The CDR3 is made up of 12 amino acids. V shed 9 bases, J shed 3 bases, and the junction held 5 bases outside the gene matches. CDR3 in amino acids: CATTGSHYGYTF. The DNA of the CDR3 is TGTGCCACGACAGGGTCGCACTATGGCTACACCTTC. The full variable domain, completed using reference TRBV5-6 and TRBJ1-2, is DAGVTQSPTHLIKTRGQQVTLRCSPKSGHDTVSWYQQALGQGPQFIFQYYEEEERQRGNFPDRFSGHQFPNYSSELNVNALLLGDSALYLCATTGSHYGYTFGSGTRLTVV.

This chain connects TRBV11-2 to TRBJ2-5; maybe TRBD1 (6 bases). CDR1 SGHAT and CDR2 FQNNGV come from the germline V gene. The CDR3 is made up of 13 amino acids. V was cut by 5 bases and J by 1 base, with 8 bases left in between. The CDR3 nucleotides are TGTGCCAGCAGCCAGGGGATCCAAGAGACCCAGTACTTC. Translated, it gives CASSQGIQETQYF.

The chain links TRBV5-4 to TRBJ2-2; TRBD1 matches 10 bases. V lost 0 bases to trimming and J lost 3 bases; unmatched junction nucleotides: 5. The CDR3 has 17 residues. Germline loops: CDR1 SGHNT, CDR2 YYREEE (reference sequence). The CDR3 here is CASSLAGTGADTGELFF. DNA for the CDR3: TGTGCCAGCAGCTTGGCCGGGACAGGGGCGGACACCGGGGAGCTGTTTTTT. Drawing the rest from reference TRBV5-4 and TRBJ2-2, the complete variable domain is ETGVTQSPTHLIKTRGQQVTLRCSSQSGHNTVSWYQQALGQGPQFIFQYYREEENGRGNFPPRFSGLQFPNYSSELNVNALELDDSALYLCASSLAGTGADTGELFFGEGSRLTVL.

This clone came up a few times. This chain links TRBV19 with TRBJ1-6; perhaps TRBD1 as D (6 bases). The V end was cut by 4 bases, the J end by 8 bases, with 15 bases between. The CDR3 length is 15 residues. Germline V CDR1 and CDR2: LNHDA, SQIVND (reference sequence). The CDR3 protein is CASSSSGQGHSPLHF. CDR3 DNA: TGTGCCAGTAGTAGTAGTGGGCAGGGGCATTCACCCCTCCACTTT.

J is TRBJ2-1 and V is TRBV5-1, with TRBD1 matching 9 bases. Germline CDR1 reads SGHRS; CDR2 reads YFSETQ. The CDR3 consists of 15 residues. V lost 7 bases and J lost 7; bases outside the gene matches: 12. CDR3 sequence reads: CASGFDRGIGNEQFF. The CDR3 nucleotides read TGCGCCAGCGGATTCGACAGGGGGATAGGGAATGAGCAGTTCTTC.

The chain has TRBV18 and TRBJ1-2, with D possibly TRBD1 on 5 matching bases. There are 13 residues in the CDR3. Looked up from germline, CDR1 is KGHSH and CDR2 is LQKENI. V shed 5 bases and J shed 11 bases, with 18 bases lying between them. CDR3 bases: TGTGCCAGCTCAGCCGACACTACTCCAGGGTACACCTTC. Residues: CASSADTTPGYTF.

This clone was seen a few times. The chain couples TRBV2 to TRBJ2-3; tentative D call: TRBD2 (6 bases). Germline lookup yields CDR1 SNHLY and CDR2 FYNNEI. CDR3 length: 14 residues. V lost 5 bases to trimming and J lost 6 bases, with 15 bases between them. The CDR3 DNA is TGTGCCAGCAGTATTATCGGTCGGGGGGATACGCAGTATTTT. Protein product: CASSIIGRGDTQYF.

This rearrangement joins TRBV7-9 to TRBJ1-1, with D unclear. This CDR3 has 15 amino acids. From germline, CDR1 is SEHNR and CDR2 FQNEAQ (reference sequence). V was cut by 2 bases and J by 0 bases, with 10 bases left in between. CDR3 sequence: CASSLYGHMNTEAFF. The DNA for the CDR3 is TGTGCCAGCAGCTTATATGGTCACATGAACACTGAAGCTTTCTTT. Full variable domain (outside the CDR3, taken from reference TRBV7-9 and TRBJ1-1): DTGVSQNPRHKITKRGQNVTFRCDPISEHNRLYWYRQTLGQGPEFLTYFQNEAQLEKSRLLSDRFSAERPKGSFSTLEIQRTEQGDSAMYLCASSLYGHMNTEAFFGQGTRLTVV.

J is TRBJ2-2 and V is TRBV5-4; D gene unclear. CDR1 and CDR2 (germline): SGHNT, YYREEE (reference sequence). Trimming stripped 1 base from V and 4 bases from J, with 8 bases between. CDR3 size: 14 residues. This chain's CDR3 is CASSLWAPTGELFF. CDR3 coding DNA: TGTGCCAGCAGCTTGTGGGCGCCCACCGGGGAGCTGTTTTTT.

The count of this clone is one. The chain couples TRBV9 to TRBJ2-1; D gene ambiguous. Trimming removed 0 bases from V and 7 bases from J, with 11 bases in between. The CDR3 sequence is 14 residues long. CDR1 SGDLS and CDR2 YYNGEE come from the germline V gene. DNA for the CDR3: TGTGCCAGCAGCGTAGTCGGCGGCTCAAATGAGCAGTTCTTC. Amino acid sequence: CASSVVGGSNEQFF.

This chain links TRBV11-2 with TRBJ1-3; D is perhaps TRBD1 (6 bases). The germline V gene encodes CDR1 SGHAT and CDR2 FQNNGV. The CDR3 consists of 16 residues. Between the trimmed V and J ends, which lost 8 bases and 2 bases, there was a span of 19 bases. The CDR3 reads CASLDSVSRPGNTIYF. CDR3 nucleotide sequence: TGTGCCAGCTTGGACAGTGTGTCCAGACCTGGAAACACCATATATTTT.

This rearrangement joins TRBV25-1 to TRBJ1-1; D unresolved. Germline CDR1 is MGHDK and CDR2 is SYGVNS. V lost 3 bases to trimming and J lost 0 bases, with 8 bases between them. The CDR3 has 14 amino acids. The CDR3 DNA sequence: TGTGCCAGCAGTGATGTCGGGATGAACACTGAAGCTTTCTTT. This sequence encodes CASSDVGMNTEAFF. Using reference TRBV25-1 and TRBJ1-1 for the parts outside the CDR3, the full variable domain is EADIYQTPRYLVIGTGKKITLECSQTMGHDKMYWYQQDPGMELHLIHYSYGVNSTEKGDLSSESTVSRIRTEHFPLTLESARPSHTSQYLCASSDVGMNTEAFFGQGTRLTVV.

The chain uses TRBV6-6 and TRBJ1-2; D is perhaps TRBD1 (5 bases). Trimming cost V 2 bases and J 6 bases, with 13 bases left between them. Germline values: CDR1 MNHNY, CDR2 SVGAGI (reference sequence). This CDR3 is 14 amino acids long. The CDR3 DNA follows: TGTGCCAGCAGTTACAGCGATGGGGGGGATGGCTACACCTTC. Translating gives CASSYSDGGDGYTF.

The sample holds a few counts of this clone. The chain has TRBV19 and TRBJ2-3, with 7 bases identical to TRBD2. The length of the CDR3 is 14 residues. With V trimmed by 6 bases and J by 0 bases, 3 bases remained unmatched. Germline assignment: CDR1 LNHDA and CDR2 SQIVND (reference sequence). As DNA, the CDR3 is TGTGCCAGTAGGGCCGGGGGGAGCACAGATACGCAGTATTTT. This codes for CASRAGGSTDTQYF.

The CDR3 reads CASRAGGLGTDTQYF. The DNA for the CDR3 is TGTGCCAGCCGCGCCGGGGGGCTGGGAACAGATACGCAGTATTTT. The J gene is TRBJ2-3, the V gene TRBV14; a weak D match, TRBD2 (7 bases). The CDR3 extends over 15 amino acids. Germline V gene lookup returns CDR1 SGHDN and CDR2 FVKESK. V lost 8 bases to trimming and J lost 3 bases, with 18 bases between them.

This clone appeared once. The rearrangement joins TRBV5-1 to TRBJ2-7; the match to TRBD2 covers 10 bases. The length of the CDR3 is 15 residues. Unmatched junction bases numbered 3, after V lost 0 bases and J lost 3 bases. The V gene's germline CDR1 is SGHRS and CDR2 YFSETQ. CDR3 sequence reads: CASSLDTSGVYEQYF. In DNA, the CDR3 is TGCGCCAGCAGCTTGGATACTAGCGGGGTCTACGAGCAGTACTTC.

V gene TRBV5-5 combines with J gene TRBJ1-2, with TRBD1 matching over 9 bases. Germline V gene sequence: CDR1 SGHKS, CDR2 YYEKEE (reference sequence). The CDR3 contains 16 residues. V was pared by 0 bases and J by 2 bases, with 5 bases of the junction left unmatched. The CDR3 region is CASSLALGQGNYGYTF. The CDR3 nucleotides read TGTGCCAGCAGCTTGGCCCTGGGACAGGGCAACTATGGCTACACCTTC.

The gene calls are TRBV7-2 and TRBJ2-7, with a weak D call TRBD1 (6 bases). Germline CDR1 and CDR2: SGHTA and FQGNSA. This CDR3 is 13 amino acids long. With 1 base removed from V and 6 bases from J, the gap between germline ends came to 10 bases. The CDR3 loop is CASSLDRVREQYF. The CDR3 DNA follows: TGTGCCAGCAGCTTAGACAGGGTTCGCGAGCAGTACTTC.

This chain joins TRBV10-3 and TRBJ2-3; D call uncertain. Germline assignment: CDR1 ENHRY and CDR2 SYGVKD. The CDR3 loop spans 12 amino acids. Trimming cost V 5 bases and J 2 bases, with 5 bases left between them. The CDR3 spells CAISINTDTQYF. The DNA of the CDR3 is TGTGCCATCAGTATCAACACAGATACGCAGTATTTT.